Listed here are 24 T cell receptor beta chains from one sample, sequenced in a study of molecular identifiers for immune sequencing clone quantification. TCRdb itself ran the PCR reads through MiXCR, one entry per CDR3 protein. The sample lists about 36,000 distinct CDR3 sequences, less than 20% occurring once. Sequencing was done on a sample of naive CD8+ T cells from blood, with Jurkat cell RNA spiked in. The sample's subset: FACS-sorted CD8+CD4-CCR7+CD45RA+ naive T cells. All receptors derive from a human donor in good health. Some libraries in this study had Jurkat cell RNA spiked in.

In regard to this clonotype: Relative to the germline gene, one junction end is altered; a read error may explain this. The chain combines TRBV9 with TRBJ2-2; D might be TRBD2 (5 bases). Germline CDR1 SGDLS, CDR2 YYNGEE. The CDR3 runs to 14 residues. The CDR3 DNA reads as TGTGCCAGCAGCGTAGGGCTGAGGGCCGGGGAGCTGATTTTT. Its protein product is CASSVGLRAGELIF. Drawing the rest from reference TRBV9 and TRBJ2-2, the complete variable domain is DSGVTQTPKHLITATGQRVTLRCSPRSGDLSVYWYQQSLDQGLQFLIQYYNGEERAKGNILERFSAQQFPDLHSELNLSSLELGDSALYFCASSVGLRAGELIFGEGSRLTVL.

The V call is TRBV11-2, the J call TRBJ2-3; TRBD2 matches at 8 bases. In germline, CDR1 is SGHAT, CDR2 FQNNGV. V gave up 5 bases and J gave up 1 base; unmatched junction bases: 11. The CDR3 has 17 amino acids. The CDR3 nucleotides are TGTGCCAGCAGCGGTTACTCCGGGACTAGTCGCACAGATACGCAGTATTTT. Translation gives CASSGYSGTSRTDTQYF.

Concerning this clonotype: A much larger clone is a single base away; this may be a read error. The genes are TRBV11-2 and TRBJ2-3; 7 nucleotides match TRBD2. CDR1 is SGHAT and CDR2 is FQNNGV in the germline V gene. Unmatched junction bases numbered 10, after V lost 0 bases and J lost 1 base. This CDR3 has 18 residues. Written as DNA, the CDR3 is TGTGCCAGCAGCTTAGAGCCAGCGGGACCAACTGGCACAGATACGCAGTATTTT. Protein sequence: CASSLEPAGPTGTDTQYF.

This clonotype was recorded many times. The chain joins TRBV2 to TRBJ2-2; D could derive from TRBD1 or TRBD2 (5 bases each). The CDR3 is made up of 15 amino acids. Per the germline V gene, CDR1 is SNHLY and CDR2 is FYNNEI. V lost 7 bases to trimming and J lost 2 bases, with 14 bases between them. The DNA of the CDR3 is TGTGCCAGCACCGAGGGACGGGATAACACCGGGGAGCTGTTTTTT. Its translation: CASTEGRDNTGELFF.

The table lists this clonotype with many counts. The chain has TRBV7-9 and TRBJ2-7; maybe TRBD1 (5 bases). The CDR3 length is 12 residues. Trimming cost V 1 base and J 6 bases, with 7 bases left between them. Per the germline V gene, CDR1 is SEHNR and CDR2 is FQNEAQ (reference sequence). The CDR3: CASSLEGVEQYF. The DNA for the CDR3 is TGTGCCAGCAGCTTAGAAGGGGTCGAGCAGTACTTC.

The chain uses TRBV6-5 and TRBJ2-1, with D perhaps TRBD2 (5 bases). This CDR3 region has 18 residues. Germline assignment: CDR1 MNHEY and CDR2 SVGAGI. Trimming removed 6 bases at V and 5 bases at J, with 26 bases between. The CDR3 coding sequence is TGTGCCAGCAGCCCTTTTCCCCCCATATCGTCGGGGAACAATGAGCAGTTCTTC. Protein sequence: CASSPFPPISSGNNEQFF.

V gene TRBV28 combines with J gene TRBJ2-7, with 8 bases aligning to TRBD1. Per germline, CDR1 MDHEN and CDR2 SYDVKM. Unmatched junction bases numbered 7, after V lost 5 bases and J lost 1 base. This CDR3 has 15 residues. DNA for the CDR3: TGTGCCAGCAGTCGCACGGGGACAGGTTCCTACGAGCAGTACTTC. Its translation is CASSRTGTGSYEQYF.

This chain uses TRBV4-1 with TRBJ2-7; 7 nucleotides match TRBD1. This CDR3 region has 16 residues. Per the germline V gene, CDR1 is MGHRA and CDR2 is YSYEKL. V was pared by 2 bases and J by 1 base, with 8 bases of the junction left unmatched. CDR3 DNA: TGCGCCAGCAGCCAACAATTTCCGGGACAGTCCTACGAGCAGTACTTC. This sequence encodes CASSQQFPGQSYEQYF.

This clonotype was seen repeatedly, ten times or more. V usage is TRBV27 and J usage is TRBJ2-7; D remains ambiguous. CDR1 and CDR2 from the germline V gene are MNHEY and SMNVEV (reference sequence). The CDR3 runs to 13 residues. Deletions cut 5 bases from V and 4 bases from J, with 12 bases between. The CDR3 loop reads CASSPFDPYEQYF. Here the CDR3 DNA reads TGTGCCAGCAGTCCGTTTGACCCGTACGAGCAGTACTTC.

The gene calls are TRBV12-3 or TRBV12-4 and TRBJ2-1, with 14 bases lining up with TRBD2. The CDR3 covers 14 residues. J lost 9 bases, V lost 5 bases, and 3 bases had no gene match. The CDR3 DNA follows: TGTGCCAGCAGTGTGGGACTAGCGGGAGTTGAGCAGTTCTTC. Translating it yields CASSVGLAGVEQFF.

This clonotype has only a few counts. The chain couples TRBV4-3 to TRBJ1-5; D remains ambiguous. This CDR3 has 15 residues. Germline CDR1 is LGHNA and CDR2 is YSLEER. V was cut by 0 bases and J by 7 bases, with 13 bases left in between. The CDR3 DNA reads as TGCGCCAGCAGCCAAGATCTCTTCTCACTGCAGCCCCAGCATTTT. Translating it yields CASSQDLFSLQPQHF.

This clonotype was counted at least ten times. This chain links TRBV7-3 with TRBJ2-3; 11 bases fit TRBD2. Germline CDR1 SGHTA, CDR2 FQGTGA. This CDR3 has 17 amino acids. Trimming at V came to 0 bases and at J to 0 bases, leaving 2 bases not matched to a gene. The CDR3 coding sequence is TGTGCCAGCAGCTTAACGGGACTAGCGGCTAGCACAGATACGCAGTATTTT. It specifies CASSLTGLAASTDTQYF.

This clonotype was observed many times. This rearrangement joins TRBV15 to TRBJ1-5; D uncertain. Germline V gene data show CDR1 as LNHNV and CDR2 as YYDKDF (reference sequence). The CDR3 length is 14 residues. V was clipped by 1 base and J by 4 bases, with 8 bases between them. This chain's CDR3 is CATSRGHQNQPQHF. CDR3 DNA sequence: TGTGCCACCAGCAGAGGACACCAAAATCAGCCCCAGCATTTT.

Comments on this clonotype: This may arise from a read error, as a much more abundant clone is one base away. The rearrangement uses TRBV9 and TRBJ2-1; D may be TRBD1 or TRBD2 (5 bases each). The CDR3 runs 14 residues. CDR1 and CDR2 from the germline V gene are SGDLS and YYNGEE. The CDR3 DNA is TGTGCCAGCGGCGTATCCGGGACCTTGGGTGAGCAGTTCTTC. It specifies CASGVSGTLGEQFF.

This clonotype was picked up a small number of times. CDR3 coding DNA: TGCGCCAGCAGCCAAGTTGTAGCGGGAACCGGGGAGCTGTTTTTT. Translated, it gives CASSQVVAGTGELFF. This chain links TRBV4-3 with TRBJ2-2; 8 bases agree with TRBD2. V lost 1 base to trimming and J lost 5 bases; unmatched junction nucleotides: 3. This CDR3 is 15 amino acids long. CDR1 is LGHNA and CDR2 is YSLEER in the germline V gene.

Ten or more counts support this clonotype. This chain links TRBV28 with TRBJ2-2, with a tentative D call TRBD2 (6 bases). Deletions cut 1 base from V and 6 bases from J, with 18 bases between. This CDR3 comprises 17 residues. The germline CDR1 and CDR2 sequences are MDHEN and SYDVKM. The CDR3 DNA sequence: TGTGCCAGCAGTTTATATCGCGGGTCGTGGGGGGCCGGGGAGCTGTTTTTT. This sequence encodes CASSLYRGSWGAGELFF.

This clonotype was found many times. The V gene is TRBV15, the J gene TRBJ1-1; D not resolved. Germline CDR1 LNHNV, CDR2 YYDKDF (reference sequence). This CDR3 is built from 14 residues. V lost 5 bases and J 2 bases, leaving 12 bases between the germline ends. The CDR3 is CATSGSLLNTEAFF. In nucleotides, the CDR3 is TGTGCCACCAGCGGATCCCTTCTTAACACTGAAGCTTTCTTT. The full variable domain, its missing parts supplied by reference TRBV15 and TRBJ1-1, is DAMVIQNPRYQVTQFGKPVTLSCSQTLNHNVMYWYQQKSSQAPKLLFHYYDKDFNNEADTPDNFQSRRPNTSFCFLDIRSPGLGDTAMYLCATSGSLLNTEAFFGQGTRLTVV.

This clonotype has at least ten counts. This sequence joins TRBV7-9 and TRBJ1-2, with D uncertain. This CDR3 has 13 residues. The germline gives CDR1 SEHNR, CDR2 FQNEAQ (reference sequence). Trimming took off 4 bases at V and 2 bases at J, with 8 bases between the two ends. This CDR3 is CASSYVENYGYTF. In nucleotides, the CDR3 is TGTGCCAGCAGCTATGTAGAAAACTATGGCTACACCTTC.

This clonotype was seen many times. This sequence joins TRBV4-1 and TRBJ2-3; D is ambiguous. The ends were cut back, 2 bases at V and 3 bases at J, with 9 bases in the middle. In germline, CDR1 is MGHRA, CDR2 YSYEKL. The CDR3 length is 14 residues. Here the CDR3 DNA reads TGCGCCAGCAGCCAATTCCCGCTAACAGATACGCAGTATTTT. Protein: CASSQFPLTDTQYF.

This chain connects TRBV11-2 to TRBJ2-4; 8 positions agree with TRBD2. J gave up 7 bases and V 4 bases, and 3 bases lay outside the gene matches. The CDR3 contains 13 residues. Germline V gives CDR1 SGHAT, CDR2 FQNNGV. The CDR3 here is CASSSGGGNIQYF. The CDR3 nucleotides are TGTGCCAGCAGCTCCGGGGGGGGGAACATTCAGTACTTC.

At least ten counts were recorded for this clonotype. This chain links TRBV7-8 with TRBJ2-7; D unclear. The germline V and J ends were trimmed by 1 base and 2 bases, with 6 bases remaining between them. The CDR3 sequence is 13 residues long. Germline CDR1 reads SGHVS; CDR2 reads FQNEAQ. CDR3 region: CASSLGPPYEQYF. In DNA form, the CDR3 reads TGTGCCAGCAGCTTAGGTCCGCCCTACGAGCAGTACTTC.

On this clonotype: Here the CDR3 omits its conserved ending phenylalanine or tryptophan, so a read error is the likely source. The genes are TRBV6-2 or TRBV6-3 and TRBJ2-1; 7 bases fit TRBD2. The ends lost 6 bases at V and 2 bases at J; junction bases unmatched: 1. Germline-derived CDR1 and CDR2 are MNHEY and SVGEGT. This CDR3 contains 13 residues. The CDR3 DNA sequence: TGTGCCAGCAGAAGCGGGACCTACAATGAGCAGTTCTGC. Its protein is CASRSGTYNEQFC.

Regarding this clonotype: A read error is possible here, since a much larger clone lies one base away. This sequence joins TRBV20-1 and TRBJ2-1, with unresolved D. Germline V CDR1 and CDR2: DFQATT, SNEGSKA (reference sequence). The CDR3 loop spans 15 amino acids. V gave up 5 bases and J gave up 0 bases, with 14 bases separating them. The CDR3 loop reads CSAGPGPLSYNEQFF. Written as DNA, the CDR3 is TGCAGTGCTGGACCCGGTCCGCTCTCCTACAATGAGCAGTTCTTC.

This clonotype was counted ten times or more. The chain's CDR3 is CASSEGPHQETQYF. The CDR3 DNA reads TGTGCCAGCAGTGAGGGGCCCCACCAAGAGACCCAGTACTTC. The chain recombines TRBV6-1 with TRBJ2-5; D might be TRBD1 (5 bases). CDR1 is MNHNS and CDR2 is SASEGT in the germline V gene. V shed 3 bases and J shed 0 bases, with 8 bases lying between them. This CDR3 is 14 amino acids long.